Following are 17 T cell receptor beta chains from one sample sequenced in a study of blood T cells in healthy people across ages. Primers used in a second PCR of roughly 6 to 11 cycles were a sample-barcoded 5' primer and a J-beta primer mix. TCRdb reprocessed the 5' RACE reads with MiXCR, giving one entry per CDR3 protein. The sample comprises approximately 2,000,000 distinct CDR3 sequences, 35% to 50% of which are singletons, and 20% to 25% rests with the top ten. The source material was blood. The receptors shown here come from a human donor in good health.

The table lists this clonotype with a few counts. DNA for the CDR3: TGTGCCAGCAGCCCCTCGGGGAACGGGGTCTATGGCTACACCTTC. Translation gives CASSPSGNGVYGYTF. The rearrangement links TRBV9 to TRBJ1-2, with D unresolved. V dropped 4 bases and J dropped 4 bases, with 17 bases sitting between them. The CDR3 is 15 residues long. Germline CDR1 SGDLS, CDR2 YYNGEE.

This clonotype was detected a few times. This chain connects TRBV25-1 to TRBJ2-1, with TRBD1 identical over 7 bases. Per germline, CDR1 MGHDK and CDR2 SYGVNS. J lost 5 bases, V lost 4 bases, and 5 bases had no gene match. CDR3 length equals 14 residues. CDR3 protein: CASSGYRGHNEQFF. The CDR3 region has the DNA TGTGCCAGCAGTGGATACAGGGGTCACAATGAGCAGTTCTTC.

The sample holds a few counts of this clonotype. V and J are TRBV9 and TRBJ2-5; D ambiguous. Trimming left V 0 bases short and J 1 base short, with 7 bases between. This CDR3 has 14 amino acids. Germline values: CDR1 SGDLS, CDR2 YYNGEE. CDR3 in amino acids: CASSVGASQETQYF. CDR3 in DNA: TGTGCCAGCAGCGTAGGGGCAAGCCAAGAGACCCAGTACTTC.

The chain couples TRBV5-1 to TRBJ2-1; D is unclear. This CDR3 has 14 amino acids. V gave up 4 bases and J gave up 5 bases, with 13 bases separating them. The V gene's germline CDR1 is SGHRS and CDR2 YFSETQ. CDR3 sequence reads: CASSPSWPHNEQFF. The DNA of the CDR3 is TGCGCCAGCAGCCCCTCGTGGCCCCACAATGAGCAGTTCTTC.

Only a few counts were recorded for this clonotype. The chain couples TRBV29-1 to TRBJ2-7; D gene unclear. This CDR3 contains 13 residues. V lost 2 bases, J lost 0 bases, and 8 bases lay in between. Germline assignment: CDR1 SQVTM and CDR2 ANQGSEA. The CDR3 here is CSVEYLSSYEQYF. The CDR3 nucleotides are TGCAGCGTTGAATATCTAAGCTCCTACGAGCAGTACTTC.

The table lists this clonotype with a few counts. The CDR3 sequence: CASHRGRMTDTQYF. The CDR3 DNA reads as TGTGCCAGCCATAGGGGACGGATGACAGATACGCAGTATTTT. The chain employs TRBV12-3 or TRBV12-4 and TRBJ2-3; D is perhaps TRBD1 or TRBD2 (5 bases each). The germline V and J ends were trimmed by 8 bases and 3 bases, with 15 bases remaining between them. The CDR3 is 14 residues long.

The gene calls are TRBV20-1 and TRBJ2-1, with D perhaps TRBD2 (6 bases). Per the germline V gene, CDR1 is DFQATT and CDR2 is SNEGSKA (reference sequence). CDR3 size: 12 residues. V was cut by 3 bases and J by 9 bases, with 12 bases left in between. CDR3 protein: CSASPSVGEQFF. The CDR3, as DNA: TGCAGTGCTAGCCCTAGCGTCGGTGAGCAGTTCTTC.

The chain is built from TRBV20-1 and TRBJ1-5; D may be TRBD1 (6 bases). V was trimmed by 6 bases and J by 3 bases, leaving 12 bases between them. The CDR3 is 13 residues long. The V gene's germline CDR1 is DFQATT and CDR2 SNEGSKA (reference sequence). DNA of the CDR3: TGCAGTGCCCAAGGACAGTTCAATCAGCCCCAGCATTTT. Translated, it gives CSAQGQFNQPQHF.

Worth noting for this clonotype: This may be a read error, as it is one base from a much larger clone. It is unclear where the CDR3 begins or ends on the DNA, so no DNA is shown, and the CDR3 is as TCRdb lists it. The chain has TRBV29-1 and TRBJ1-2. Ends included, the CDR3 has 13 residues. The germline V gene has CDR1 SQVTM and CDR2 ANQGSEA. The CDR3 region is CSVATGSNYGCTF.

The chain couples TRBV12-5 to TRBJ1-5; unclear D gene. The CDR3 consists of 13 residues. V dropped 1 base and J dropped 12 bases, with 13 bases sitting between them. Per germline, CDR1 LGHNT and CDR2 FRNRAP. The CDR3 reads CASGLDTSSLQHF. The CDR3 nucleotides are TGTGCTAGTGGTTTGGACACGAGCTCGCTCCAGCATTTT.

The table lists this clonotype with a few counts. The rearrangement joins TRBV6-4 to TRBJ1-1, with D maybe TRBD1 (5 bases). V was shortened by 3 bases and J by 0 bases, with 8 bases between the two germline ends. The CDR3 covers 14 residues. Germline CDR1 reads MRHNA; CDR2 reads SNTAGT. The CDR3 region is CASSEGLLNTEAFF. The CDR3 DNA reads as TGTGCCAGCAGTGAGGGACTTTTGAACACTGAAGCTTTCTTT.

This clonotype was recorded a few times. The chain uses TRBV5-1 and TRBJ2-5, with D uncertain. Trimming stripped 0 bases from V and 4 bases from J, with 7 bases between. The CDR3 covers 13 residues. In germline, CDR1 is SGHRS, CDR2 YFSETQ. The CDR3 sequence: CASSLASVETQYF. The CDR3 DNA follows: TGCGCCAGCAGCTTGGCCTCAGTAGAGACCCAGTACTTC.

This clonotype was detected a few times. The chain couples TRBV7-9 to TRBJ2-7; 8 bases are a match to TRBD1. This CDR3 is built from 17 residues. Losses at the gene ends were 1 base for V and 7 bases for J; bases not matched to a gene: 15. Germline-derived CDR1 and CDR2 are SEHNR and FQNEAQ (reference sequence). CDR3 in amino acids: CASSLGRTGRGRGEQYF. As DNA, the CDR3 is TGTGCCAGCAGCTTAGGTCGGACAGGGAGAGGTCGGGGGGAGCAGTACTTC.

The chain couples TRBV6-2 or TRBV6-3 to TRBJ1-2, with TRBD1 identical over 7 bases. This CDR3 has 13 amino acids. V trimming: 4 bases; J trimming: 6 bases; junction bases outside the gene matches: 5. CDR1 and CDR2 (germline): MNHEY, SVGEGT. The CDR3 loop is CASSFFTGDGYTF. DNA for the CDR3: TGTGCCAGCAGTTTCTTCACAGGGGATGGCTACACCTTC.

Ten or more counts support this clonotype. This sequence joins TRBV4-3 and TRBJ2-7, with D uncertain. The CDR3 contains 16 residues. V was clipped by 0 bases and J by 6 bases, with 18 bases between them. Germline loops: CDR1 LGHNA, CDR2 YSLEER. CDR3 protein: CASSQDSFRATTEQYF. The CDR3 DNA is TGCGCCAGCAGCCAAGATAGTTTTCGGGCCACCACCGAGCAGTACTTC.

The chain has TRBV6-4 and TRBJ2-5, with a possible D match to TRBD1 (6 bases). The V end lost 11 bases, the J end lost 1 base, and 23 bases lay between the germline ends. The CDR3 is made up of 16 amino acids. Germline assignment: CDR1 MRHNA and CDR2 SNTAGT. CDR3 sequence reads: CAPPRTELVTQETQYF. CDR3 sequence (DNA): TGTGCCCCTCCCCGGACAGAGTTAGTAACCCAAGAGACCCAGTACTTC.

This clonotype has just a few counts. The V gene is TRBV20-1, the J gene TRBJ2-5, with D possibly TRBD1 on 6 matching bases. V lost 0 bases and J 11 bases, leaving 16 bases between the germline ends. This CDR3 is built from 13 residues. Germline V gene sequence: CDR1 DFQATT, CDR2 SNEGSKA (reference sequence). CDR3 region: CSARDLTGREQYF. The CDR3, as DNA: TGCAGTGCTAGAGATCTTACAGGGAGAGAGCAGTACTTC.